This T cell receptor (beta chain) was obtained from a study of early T cells in non-severe SARS-CoV-2 infection. TCRdb redid the calling of the 5' RACE reads with MiXCR, one entry per CDR3 protein. Among some 120,000 distinct CDR3 sequences listed, 15% were seen once. Germline lookup yields CDR1 SGHTA and CDR2 FQGNSA. The CDR3 has 17 amino acids. With 5 bases clipped from V and 2 bases from J, the junction kept 12 bases outside the gene matches. This TCR was recovered from an adult who was a healthcare worker with PCR-confirmed SARS-CoV-2 infection or an uninfected control (not recorded which). V is TRBV7-2 and J is TRBJ2-3; TRBD2 agrees at 8 bases. The sample consisted of whole blood. Here the CDR3 DNA reads TGTGCCAGCAGCCCCGAACTAGCGGCCGGGGACACAGATACGCAGTATTTT. This translates into CASSPELAAGDTDTQYF.